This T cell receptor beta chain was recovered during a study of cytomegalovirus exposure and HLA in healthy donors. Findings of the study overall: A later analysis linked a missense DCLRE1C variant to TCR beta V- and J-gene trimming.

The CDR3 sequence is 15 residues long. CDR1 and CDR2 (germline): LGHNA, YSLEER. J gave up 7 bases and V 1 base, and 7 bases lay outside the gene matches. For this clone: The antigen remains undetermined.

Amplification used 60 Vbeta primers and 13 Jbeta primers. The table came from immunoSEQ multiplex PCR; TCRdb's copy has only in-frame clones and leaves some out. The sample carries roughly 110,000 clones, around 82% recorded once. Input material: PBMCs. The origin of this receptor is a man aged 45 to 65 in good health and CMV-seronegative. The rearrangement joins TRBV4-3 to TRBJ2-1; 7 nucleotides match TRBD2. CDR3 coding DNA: TGCGCCAGCAGCCAAGTACGGGGGAGGGTTAATGAGCAGTTCTTC. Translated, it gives CASSQVRGRVNEQFF.